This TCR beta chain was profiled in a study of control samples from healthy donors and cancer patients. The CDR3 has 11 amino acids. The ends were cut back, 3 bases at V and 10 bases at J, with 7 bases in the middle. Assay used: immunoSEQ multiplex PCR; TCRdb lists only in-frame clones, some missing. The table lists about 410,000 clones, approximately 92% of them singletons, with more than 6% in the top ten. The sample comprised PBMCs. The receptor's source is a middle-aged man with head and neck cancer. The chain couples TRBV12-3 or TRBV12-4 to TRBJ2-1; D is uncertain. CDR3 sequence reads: CASSFLAEQFF. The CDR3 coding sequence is TGTGCCAGCAGTTTTTTGGCGGAGCAGTTCTTC.